This entry describes one T cell receptor beta chain. PCR employed 60 Vbeta and 13 Jbeta primers. Only in-frame clones appear in the TCRdb table, and some are missing; sequencing was by immunoSEQ multiplex PCR. The sample carries about 160,000 clones, about 65% recorded once. This sample is part of a study of cytomegalovirus exposure and HLA in healthy donors. V lost 4 bases and J 3 bases, leaving 21 bases between the germline ends. In germline, CDR1 is MNHEY, CDR2 SMNVEV (reference sequence). This CDR3 has 17 residues. Input material: PBMCs. This sequence joins TRBV27 and TRBJ1-2; D possibly corresponds to TRBD1 (6 bases). This clonotype was obtained from a woman in her 30s in good health and CMV-seronegative. The CDR3 DNA sequence: TGTGCCAGCAGTTCGTACGACGGGGGGGCAGCTGACTATGGCTACACCTTC. The encoded protein is CASSSYDGGAADYGYTF.